Below, one TCR beta chain is given with its context. The PCR was carried out with 60 Vbeta primers and 13 Jbeta primers. Original analysis: Per a later analysis, the number of unique TCR beta chains was around 80 million, of which 8.5 million to 11 million were shared. The method was immunoSEQ multiplex PCR; TCRdb's version includes in-frame clones alone and lacks a portion of them. V, J and clone size are taken as reported in that table, and D and trimming were inferred from the DNA itself. The sample contains approximately 140,000 clones, around three quarters of which appear only once. The CDR3 spans 13 residues. CDR1 SGDLS and CDR2 YYNGEE come from the germline V gene. V lost 4 bases, J lost 0 bases, and 5 bases lay in between. The data stem from a study of cytomegalovirus exposure and HLA in healthy donors. Study details: As an earlier analysis found, about 179 million T cells yielded 117 million unique TCR beta sequences.

Material for sequencing was PBMCs. This sequence joins TRBV9 and TRBJ1-5; weak D call: TRBD1 (5 bases). This sequence was found in a woman aged 35 to 49 in good health and CMV-seropositive. CDR3 nucleotide sequence: TGTGCCAGCAGCAGGGGTAGCAATCAGCCCCAGCATTTT. It yields the protein CASSRGSNQPQHF.